What follows is one T cell receptor (beta chain) and its context. This sample stems from a study of blood T cell repertoires in COVID-19. As for the study in general: PBMCs, B-cell-depleted T cells, or T cells were the source of the cDNA or gDNA that made up the material.

The CDR3 extends over 14 amino acids. Per germline, CDR1 SGHAT and CDR2 FQNNGV. With 1 base removed from V and 3 bases from J, the gap between germline ends came to 7 bases. In the study's own analysis: Researchers report that nucleated cell counts were estimated from reference gene primer amplification. Generated by immunoSEQ multiplex PCR, the TCRdb table keeps only in-frame clones and is missing some. V, J and clone size are those of that table, while D and trimming were read from the DNA. The sample lists 300,000 to 350,000 clones, about 90% occurring once. This receptor was taken from a woman aged 40 to 55 with COVID-19, enrolled during active disease. The specimen was peripheral blood. The chain has TRBV11-2 and TRBJ1-5, with D tentatively TRBD1 (6 bases). The CDR3 loop reads CASSLGQANQPQHF. As DNA, the CDR3 is TGTGCCAGCAGCTTAGGACAGGCCAATCAGCCCCAGCATTTT.